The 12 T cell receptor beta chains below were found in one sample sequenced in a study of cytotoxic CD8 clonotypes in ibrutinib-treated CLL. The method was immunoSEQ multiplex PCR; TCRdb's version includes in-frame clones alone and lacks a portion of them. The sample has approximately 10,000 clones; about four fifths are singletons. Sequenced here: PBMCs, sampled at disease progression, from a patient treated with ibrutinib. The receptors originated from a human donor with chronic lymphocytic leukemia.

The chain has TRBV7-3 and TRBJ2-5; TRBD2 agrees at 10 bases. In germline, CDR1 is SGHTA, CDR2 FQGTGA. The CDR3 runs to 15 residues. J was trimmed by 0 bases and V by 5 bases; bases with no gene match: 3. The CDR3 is CASSQTSGNQETQYF. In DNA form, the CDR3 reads TGTGCCAGCAGCCAAACTAGCGGGAACCAAGAGACCCAGTACTTC.

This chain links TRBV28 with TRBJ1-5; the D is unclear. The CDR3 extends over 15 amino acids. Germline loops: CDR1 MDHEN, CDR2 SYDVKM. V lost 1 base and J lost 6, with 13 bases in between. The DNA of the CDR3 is TGTGCCAGCAGTTTATTAGGTTACTTCGTTCAGCCCCAGCATTTT. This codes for CASSLLGYFVQPQHF.

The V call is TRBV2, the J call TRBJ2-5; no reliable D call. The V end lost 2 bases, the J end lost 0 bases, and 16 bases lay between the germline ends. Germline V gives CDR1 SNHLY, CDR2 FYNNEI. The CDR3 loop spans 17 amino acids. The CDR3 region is CASSEKKAARNQETQYF. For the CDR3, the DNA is TGTGCCAGCAGTGAAAAAAAGGCGGCTCGGAACCAAGAGACCCAGTACTTC. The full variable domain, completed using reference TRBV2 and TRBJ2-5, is EPEVTQTPSHQVTQMGQEVILRCVPISNHLYFYWYRQILGQKVEFLVSFYNNEISEKSEIFDDQFSVERPDGSNFTLKIRSTKLEDSAMYFCASSEKKAARNQETQYFGPGTRLLVL.

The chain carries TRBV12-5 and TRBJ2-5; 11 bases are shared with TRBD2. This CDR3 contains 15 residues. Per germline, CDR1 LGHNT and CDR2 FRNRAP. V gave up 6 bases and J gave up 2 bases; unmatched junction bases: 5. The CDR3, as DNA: TGTGCTAGTGGAACTAGCGGGAGTAGTCAAGAGACCCAGTACTTC. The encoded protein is CASGTSGSSQETQYF.

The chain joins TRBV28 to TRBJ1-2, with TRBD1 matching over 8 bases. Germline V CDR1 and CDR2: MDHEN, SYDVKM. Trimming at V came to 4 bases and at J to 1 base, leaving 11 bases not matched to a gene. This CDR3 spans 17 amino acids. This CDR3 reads CASSSSARRGLNYGYTF. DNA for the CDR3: TGTGCCAGCAGTTCATCCGCCCGCAGGGGGCTTAACTATGGCTACACCTTC.

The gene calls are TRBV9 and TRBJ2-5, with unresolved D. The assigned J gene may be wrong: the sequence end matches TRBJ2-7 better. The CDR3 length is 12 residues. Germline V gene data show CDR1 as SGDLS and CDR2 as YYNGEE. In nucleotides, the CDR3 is TGTGCCAGCAGCGGCGACGGATACGAGCAGTACTTC. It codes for CASSGDGYEQYF.

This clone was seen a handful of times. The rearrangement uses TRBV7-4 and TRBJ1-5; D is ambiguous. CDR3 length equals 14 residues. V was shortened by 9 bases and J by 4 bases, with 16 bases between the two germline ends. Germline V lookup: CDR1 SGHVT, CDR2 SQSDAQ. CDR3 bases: TGTGCCAGGGACGGAATTTCGCGGAATCAGCCCCAGCATTTT. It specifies CARDGISRNQPQHF.

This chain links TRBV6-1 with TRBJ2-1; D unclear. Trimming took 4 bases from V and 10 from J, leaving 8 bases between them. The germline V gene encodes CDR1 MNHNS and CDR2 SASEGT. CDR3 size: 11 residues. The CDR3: CASSAAREQFF. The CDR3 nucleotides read TGTGCCAGCAGTGCCGCTAGGGAGCAGTTCTTC.

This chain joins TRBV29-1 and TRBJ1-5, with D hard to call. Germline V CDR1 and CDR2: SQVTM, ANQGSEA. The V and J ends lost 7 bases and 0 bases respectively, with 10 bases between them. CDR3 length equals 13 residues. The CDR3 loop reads CSGGEDSNQPQHF. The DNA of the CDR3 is TGCAGCGGCGGGGAAGATAGCAATCAGCCCCAGCATTTT.

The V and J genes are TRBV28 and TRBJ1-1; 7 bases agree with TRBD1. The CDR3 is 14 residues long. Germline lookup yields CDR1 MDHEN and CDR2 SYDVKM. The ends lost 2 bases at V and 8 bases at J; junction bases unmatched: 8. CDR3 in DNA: TGTGCCAGCAGTTTAGCCGACAGGGTTTCAGAAGCTTTCTTT. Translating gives CASSLADRVSEAFF.

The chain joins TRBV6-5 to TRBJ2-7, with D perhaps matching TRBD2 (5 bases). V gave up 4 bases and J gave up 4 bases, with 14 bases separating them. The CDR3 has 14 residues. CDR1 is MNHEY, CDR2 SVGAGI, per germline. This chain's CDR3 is CASSSLLAAYEQYF. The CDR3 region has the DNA TGTGCCAGCAGTTCCCTGCTAGCAGCTTACGAGCAGTACTTC.

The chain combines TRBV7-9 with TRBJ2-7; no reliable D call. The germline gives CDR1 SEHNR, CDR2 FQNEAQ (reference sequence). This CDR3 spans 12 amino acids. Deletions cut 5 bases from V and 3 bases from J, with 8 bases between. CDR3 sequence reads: CASSPDFYEQYF. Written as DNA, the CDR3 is TGTGCCAGCAGCCCGGATTTCTACGAGCAGTACTTC.